These 21 T cell receptor beta chains originate from one sample sequenced in a study of T cells in Graves' hyperthyroidism and ophthalmopathy. TCR beta CDR3 regions were amplified from RNA. TCR CDR3 regions were first amplified by RT-PCR with HTBI primers. TCRdb reanalysed the multiplex PCR reads using MiXCR and keeps one entry per CDR3 protein. The sample holds 250,000 or so distinct CDR3 sequences, roughly 15% seen once. The specimen was blood. The receptor set was obtained from a woman aged 35 to 49 with Graves' hyperthyroidism that later progressed to Graves' ophthalmopathy.

This clonotype was seen a handful of times. This chain connects TRBV7-9 to TRBJ2-7; D unclear. V was pared by 3 bases and J by 6 bases, with 9 bases between. Per the germline V gene, CDR1 is SEHNR and CDR2 is FQNEAQ (reference sequence). The CDR3 runs 12 residues. The CDR3 sequence is CASSLGSGEQYF. CDR3 in DNA: TGTGCCAGCAGCTTGGGCTCCGGCGAGCAGTACTTC. Drawing the rest from reference TRBV7-9 and TRBJ2-7, the complete variable domain is DTGVSQNPRHKITKRGQNVTFRCDPISEHNRLYWYRQTLGQGPEFLTYFQNEAQLEKSRLLSDRFSAERPKGSFSTLEIQRTEQGDSAMYLCASSLGSGEQYFGPGTRLTVT.

This chain links TRBV3-1 with TRBJ1-5; D call uncertain. The CDR3 is made up of 14 amino acids. V was clipped by 2 bases and J by 6 bases, with 11 bases between them. Germline-derived CDR1 and CDR2 are LGHDT and YNNKEL (reference sequence). The CDR3 sequence is CASSQLGKSQPQHF. CDR3 bases: TGTGCCAGCAGCCAATTGGGTAAGAGTCAGCCCCAGCATTTT. The full variable domain, rest sourced from reference TRBV3-1 and TRBJ1-5, is DTAVSQTPKYLVTQMGNDKSIKCEQNLGHDTMYWYKQDSKKFLKIMFSYNNKELIINETVPNRFSPKSPDKAHLNLHINSLELGDSAVYFCASSQLGKSQPQHFGDGTRLSIL.

The chain carries TRBV13 and TRBJ2-7; no definite D call. The CDR3 is made up of 13 amino acids. Germline-derived CDR1 and CDR2 are PRHDT and FYEKMQ (reference sequence). The V and J ends lost 2 bases and 5 bases respectively, with 10 bases between them. The CDR3 nucleotides read TGTGCCAGCAGCTTAATCGGTGGCGACGAGCAGTACTTC. Encoded protein: CASSLIGGDEQYF.

At least ten counts were recorded for this clonotype. The gene calls are TRBV10-1 and TRBJ2-5, with TRBD1 matching 7 bases. The V gene end was trimmed by 6 bases and the J gene end by 2 bases; junction bases not matched to a gene: 9. From germline, CDR1 is WNHNN and CDR2 SYGVQD (reference sequence). The CDR3 runs 15 residues. Written as DNA, the CDR3 is TGCGCCAGCAGGATGTTTGACAGGGAACAAGAGACCCAGTACTTC. Protein product: CASRMFDREQETQYF.

At least ten counts were recorded for this clonotype. CDR3 residues: CASTPQTGWDNSPLHF. The CDR3 nucleotides read TGTGCCAGCACACCCCAGACAGGGTGGGATAATTCACCCCTCCACTTT. The genes are TRBV7-9 and TRBJ1-6; TRBD1 matches 7 bases. There are 16 residues in the CDR3. The V segment lost 7 bases and the J segment 5 bases; nucleotides outside the gene matches: 11. The germline gives CDR1 SEHNR, CDR2 FQNEAQ (reference sequence).

The chain couples TRBV18 to TRBJ2-1, with D possibly being TRBD2 (5 bases). Germline-derived CDR1 and CDR2 are KGHSH and LQKENI. Trimming removed 0 bases at V and 5 bases at J, with 11 bases between. This CDR3 contains 15 residues. The CDR3 DNA reads TGTGCCAGCTCACCACCGGGTAGCGCTAACAATGAGCAGTTCTTC. As protein: CASSPPGSANNEQFF.

There are many counts of this clonotype. The CDR3 loop is CASSYGQGREQYF. DNA of the CDR3: TGCGCCAGCAGCTACGGACAGGGCCGCGAGCAGTACTTC. The rearrangement uses TRBV5-1 and TRBJ2-7; the match to TRBD1 covers 8 bases. Trimming removed 3 bases from V and 6 bases from J; junction bases left unmatched: 5. The CDR3 is 13 amino acids. CDR1 is SGHRS, CDR2 YFSETQ, per germline. Filled out from reference TRBV5-1 and TRBJ2-7, the complete variable domain reads KAGVTQTPRYLIKTRGQQVTLSCSPISGHRSVSWYQQTPGQGLQFLFEYFSETQRNKGNFPGRFSGRQFSNSRSEMNVSTLELGDSALYLCASSYGQGREQYFGPGTRLTVT.

This clonotype was recorded many times. The J gene is TRBJ1-3, the V gene TRBV30; 7 bases are shared with TRBD1. The germline V gene has CDR1 GTSNPN and CDR2 SVGIG (reference sequence). This CDR3 spans 16 amino acids. Trimming at V came to 0 bases and at J to 2 bases, leaving 7 bases not matched to a gene. CDR3 in amino acids: CAWSVLPTGTGNTIYF. The CDR3 nucleotides are TGTGCCTGGAGTGTACTCCCGACAGGGACTGGAAACACCATATATTTT. Complete variable domain (other parts from reference TRBV30 and TRBJ1-3): SQTIHQWPATLVQPVGSPLSLECTVEGTSNPNLYWYRQAAGRGLQLLFYSVGIGQISSEVPQNLSASRPQDRQFILSSKKLLLSDSGFYLCAWSVLPTGTGNTIYFGEGSWLTVV.

This clonotype was seen only once. The chain is built from TRBV11-2 and TRBJ2-3, with TRBD2 as a possible D gene (7 bases). V lost 4 bases and J lost 3, with 14 bases in between. CDR3 length equals 15 residues. Germline CDR1 SGHAT, CDR2 FQNNGV. The CDR3 spells CASSSPGGSTDTQYF. In DNA form, the CDR3 reads TGTGCCAGCAGCTCACCGGGGGGCAGTACAGATACGCAGTATTTT.

This clonotype was seen at least ten times. The gene calls are TRBV19 and TRBJ2-5; 13 bases map to TRBD2. CDR1 LNHDA and CDR2 SQIVND come from the germline V gene (reference sequence). CDR3 length: 17 amino acids. With V trimmed by 5 bases and J by 2 bases, 8 bases remained unmatched. The CDR3 DNA sequence: TGTGCCAGTAGTCCCCGGACTAGCGGGAGCCTACAAGAGACCCAGTACTTC. Protein product: CASSPRTSGSLQETQYF.

In regard to this clonotype: This may be a read error: a much more frequent sequence differs by one nucleotide. The chain has TRBV28 and TRBJ1-5; a possible D gene is TRBD1 (5 bases). Germline CDR1 and CDR2: MDHEN and SYDVKM. The CDR3 loop spans 13 amino acids. CDR3 DNA sequence: TGTGGGGGGGGGACCCGGCGCAATCAGCCCCAGCATTTT. It codes for CGGGTRRNQPQHF.

This clonotype was detected ten times or more. This chain links TRBV6-1 with TRBJ2-2; perhaps TRBD2 as D (6 bases). Germline V lookup: CDR1 MNHNS, CDR2 SASEGT. The CDR3 is 17 amino acids. Deletions cut 9 bases from V and 3 bases from J, with 23 bases between. The CDR3: CASLFSDVGGYTGELFF. CDR3 DNA sequence: TGTGCCAGTTTATTTAGTGACGTCGGAGGGTACACCGGGGAGCTGTTTTTT.

This clonotype has ten or more counts. The chain carries TRBV6-1 and TRBJ1-5, with a weak D call TRBD1 (6 bases). Germline CDR1 is MNHNS and CDR2 is SASEGT. V was clipped by 5 bases and J by 4 bases, with 12 bases between them. The CDR3 has 14 amino acids. Here the CDR3 reads CASSYGGSNQPQHF. Here the CDR3 DNA reads TGTGCCAGCAGTTACGGGGGCTCTAATCAGCCCCAGCATTTT.

This clonotype showed up many times. CDR3 residues: CASSQDPGRWNTEAFF. The CDR3 region has the DNA TGTGCCAGCAGCCAAGACCCGGGACGGTGGAACACTGAAGCTTTCTTT. V gene TRBV14 combines with J gene TRBJ1-1; maybe TRBD1 (5 bases). V was clipped by 0 bases and J by 1 base, with 12 bases between them. Germline values: CDR1 SGHDN, CDR2 FVKESK. The CDR3 length is 16 residues. Full variable domain (outside the CDR3, taken from reference TRBV14 and TRBJ1-1): EAGVTQFPSHSVIEKGQTVTLRCDPISGHDNLYWYRRVMGKEIKFLLHFVKESKQDESGMPNNRFLAERTGGTYSTLKVQPAELEDSGVYFCASSQDPGRWNTEAFFGQGTRLTVV.

For this clonotype: One end of the junction does not line up with germline, which may come from a read error. V and J are TRBV6-2 or TRBV6-3 and TRBJ2-7; no reliable D call. In germline, CDR1 is MNHEY, CDR2 SVGEGT. The CDR3 loop spans 11 amino acids. DNA of the CDR3: TGTGCCAGCAGTTACTCCCACGAGCAGTACTTC. As protein: CASSYSHEQYF.

This chain joins TRBV7-9 and TRBJ2-2, with D unclear. With 5 bases removed from V and 5 bases from J, the gap between germline ends came to 15 bases. The CDR3 has 15 residues. The V gene's germline CDR1 is SEHNR and CDR2 FQNEAQ (reference sequence). CDR3 DNA sequence: TGTGCCAGCAGCGACACGCTCACCCATACCGGGGAGCTGTTTTTT. Protein: CASSDTLTHTGELFF.

The rearrangement links TRBV20-1 to TRBJ1-1, with D tentatively TRBD1 (5 bases). CDR1 and CDR2 from the germline V gene are DFQATT and SNEGSKA (reference sequence). CDR3 length: 13 amino acids. Between the trimmed V and J ends, which lost 4 bases and 8 bases, there was a span of 17 bases. The CDR3 bases are TGCAGTGCTACGCCCTACCGCGGGGGGGAAGCTTTCTTT. It yields the protein CSATPYRGGEAFF.

This clonotype occurred a few times. The chain links TRBV29-1 to TRBJ2-2, with TRBD2 matching 9 bases. Germline CDR1 is SQVTM and CDR2 is ANQGSEA. The CDR3 is 16 amino acids. Losses at the gene ends were 0 bases for V and 6 bases for J; bases not matched to a gene: 8. CDR3 coding DNA: TGCAGCGTTGAAGATCTGGCGGGAGGGAGGCCCGGGGAGCTGTTTTTT. It specifies CSVEDLAGGRPGELFF.

This clonotype has at least ten counts. The chain uses TRBV10-3 and TRBJ1-1; weak D call: TRBD1 (6 bases). Germline-derived CDR1 and CDR2 are ENHRY and SYGVKD. Trimming shortened V by 9 bases and J by 1 base, and 15 bases separated the two germline ends. This CDR3 is built from 14 residues. The CDR3 nucleotides are TGTGCCATTCGATCCGGGACACGGAACACTGAAGCTTTCTTT. It encodes CAIRSGTRNTEAFF.

In this sample, this clonotype turned up a few times. The chain uses TRBV6-5 and TRBJ2-1; 7 bases are shared with TRBD2. The CDR3 sequence is 15 residues long. Germline loops: CDR1 MNHEY, CDR2 SVGAGI. The V segment lost 4 bases and the J segment 2 bases; nucleotides outside the gene matches: 5. The CDR3 is CASSSTSATYNEQFF. The CDR3 DNA reads as TGTGCCAGCAGTTCAACTAGCGCTACCTACAATGAGCAGTTCTTC.

This clonotype was detected many times. This rearrangement joins TRBV27 to TRBJ2-2; no clear D gene. Germline V CDR1 and CDR2: MNHEY, SMNVEV (reference sequence). The ends were cut back, 5 bases at V and 3 bases at J, with 7 bases in the middle. This CDR3 contains 13 residues. The CDR3 region has the DNA TGTGCCAGCAGTCGATTAGACACCGGGGAGCTGTTTTTT. Translation gives CASSRLDTGELFF.